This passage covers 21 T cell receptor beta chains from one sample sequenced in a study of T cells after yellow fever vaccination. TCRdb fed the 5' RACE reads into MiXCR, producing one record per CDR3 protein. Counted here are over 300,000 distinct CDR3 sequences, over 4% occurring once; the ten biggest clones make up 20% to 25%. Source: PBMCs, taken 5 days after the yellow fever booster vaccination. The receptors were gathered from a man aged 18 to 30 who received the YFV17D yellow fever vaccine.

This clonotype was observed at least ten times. The CDR3 sequence is CASTEPRGNYGYTF. CDR3 DNA: TGTGCCAGCACCGAACCCAGGGGGAACTATGGCTACACCTTC. The chain employs TRBV6-2 or TRBV6-3 and TRBJ1-2; TRBD1 matches 7 bases. The CDR3 is made up of 14 amino acids. The germline V gene has CDR1 MNHEY and CDR2 SVGEGT. V trimming: 7 bases; J trimming: 2 bases; junction bases outside the gene matches: 7.

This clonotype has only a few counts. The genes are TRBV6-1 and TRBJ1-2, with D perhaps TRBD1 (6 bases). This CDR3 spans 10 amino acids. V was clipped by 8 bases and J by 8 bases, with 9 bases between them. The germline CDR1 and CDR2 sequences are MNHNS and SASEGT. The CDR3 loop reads CASSGVGYTF. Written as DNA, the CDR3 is TGTGCCAGCTCAGGGGTCGGCTACACCTTC.

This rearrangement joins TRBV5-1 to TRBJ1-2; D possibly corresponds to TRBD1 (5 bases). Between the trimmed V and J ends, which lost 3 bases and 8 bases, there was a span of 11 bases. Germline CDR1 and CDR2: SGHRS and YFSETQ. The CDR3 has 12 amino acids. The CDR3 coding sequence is TGCGCCAGCAGCTGGCAGGGAGACGGCTACACCTTC. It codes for CASSWQGDGYTF.

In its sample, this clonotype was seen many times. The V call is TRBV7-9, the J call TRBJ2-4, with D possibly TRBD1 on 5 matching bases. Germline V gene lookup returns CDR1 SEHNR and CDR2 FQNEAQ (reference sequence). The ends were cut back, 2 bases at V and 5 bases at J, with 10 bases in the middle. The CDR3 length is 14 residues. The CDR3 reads CASSLLTGQNIQYF. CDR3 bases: TGTGCCAGCAGCTTACTTACAGGTCAAAACATTCAGTACTTC.

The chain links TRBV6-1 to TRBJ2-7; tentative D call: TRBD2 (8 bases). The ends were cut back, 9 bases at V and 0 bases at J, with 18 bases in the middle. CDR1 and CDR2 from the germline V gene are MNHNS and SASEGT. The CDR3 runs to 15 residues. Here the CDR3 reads CARLISGDSSYEQYF. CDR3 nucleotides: TGTGCCAGACTAATTAGCGGGGACAGCTCCTACGAGCAGTACTTC.

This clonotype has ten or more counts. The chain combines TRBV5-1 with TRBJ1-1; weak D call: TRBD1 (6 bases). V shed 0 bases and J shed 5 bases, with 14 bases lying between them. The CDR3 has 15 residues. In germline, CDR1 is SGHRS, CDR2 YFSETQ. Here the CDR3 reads CASSLAGGRGTEAFF. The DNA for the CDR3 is TGCGCCAGCAGCTTGGCCGGGGGGCGTGGAACTGAAGCTTTCTTT.

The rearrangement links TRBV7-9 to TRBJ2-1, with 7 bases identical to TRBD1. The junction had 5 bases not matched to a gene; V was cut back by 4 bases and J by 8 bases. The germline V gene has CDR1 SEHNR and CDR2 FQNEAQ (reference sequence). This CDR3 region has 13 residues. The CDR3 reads CASSSGGVHEQFF. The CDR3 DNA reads TGTGCCAGCAGCTCAGGGGGTGTCCATGAGCAGTTCTTC.

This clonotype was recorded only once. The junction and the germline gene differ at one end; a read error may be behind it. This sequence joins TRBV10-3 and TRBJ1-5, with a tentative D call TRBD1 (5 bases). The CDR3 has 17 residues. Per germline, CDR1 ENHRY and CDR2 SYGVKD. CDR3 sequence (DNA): TGTGCCATCTGTGAGTCTTTGGGGCTGCGGGAGAATCAGCCCCAGCATTTT. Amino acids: CAICESLGLRENQPQHF.

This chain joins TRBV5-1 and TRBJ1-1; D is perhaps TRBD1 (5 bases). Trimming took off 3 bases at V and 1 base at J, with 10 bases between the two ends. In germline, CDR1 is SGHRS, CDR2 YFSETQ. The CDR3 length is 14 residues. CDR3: CASSWGPSNTEAFF. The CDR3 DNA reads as TGCGCCAGCAGCTGGGGACCGTCGAACACTGAAGCTTTCTTT. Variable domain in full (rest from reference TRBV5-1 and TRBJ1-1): KAGVTQTPRYLIKTRGQQVTLSCSPISGHRSVSWYQQTPGQGLQFLFEYFSETQRNKGNFPGRFSGRQFSNSRSEMNVSTLELGDSALYLCASSWGPSNTEAFFGQGTRLTVV.

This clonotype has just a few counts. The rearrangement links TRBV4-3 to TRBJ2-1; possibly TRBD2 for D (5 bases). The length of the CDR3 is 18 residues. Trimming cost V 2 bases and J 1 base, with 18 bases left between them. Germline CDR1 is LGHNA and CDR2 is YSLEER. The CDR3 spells CASSQLAPSYESYNEQFF. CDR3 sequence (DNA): TGCGCCAGCAGCCAACTAGCCCCCTCCTACGAATCCTACAATGAGCAGTTCTTC.

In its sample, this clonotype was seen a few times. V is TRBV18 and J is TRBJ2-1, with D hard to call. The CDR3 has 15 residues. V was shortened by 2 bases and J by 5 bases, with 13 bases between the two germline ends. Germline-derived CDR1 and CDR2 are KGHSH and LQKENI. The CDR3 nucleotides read TGTGCCAGCTCACCAGGCTCAAAACTAAACAATGAGCAGTTCTTC. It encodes CASSPGSKLNNEQFF.

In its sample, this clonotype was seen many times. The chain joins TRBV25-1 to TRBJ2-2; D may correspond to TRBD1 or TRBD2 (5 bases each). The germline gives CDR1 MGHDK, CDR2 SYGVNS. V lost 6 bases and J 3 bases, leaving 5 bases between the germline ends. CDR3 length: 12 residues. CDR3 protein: CASRGDTGELFF. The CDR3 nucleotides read TGTGCCAGCAGGGGGGACACCGGGGAGCTGTTTTTT.

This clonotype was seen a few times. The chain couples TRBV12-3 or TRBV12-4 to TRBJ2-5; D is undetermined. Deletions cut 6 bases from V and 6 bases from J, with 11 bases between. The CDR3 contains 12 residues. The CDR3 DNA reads TGTGCCAGCAGCCCTGGAGCGAAGACCCAGTACTTC. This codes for CASSPGAKTQYF.

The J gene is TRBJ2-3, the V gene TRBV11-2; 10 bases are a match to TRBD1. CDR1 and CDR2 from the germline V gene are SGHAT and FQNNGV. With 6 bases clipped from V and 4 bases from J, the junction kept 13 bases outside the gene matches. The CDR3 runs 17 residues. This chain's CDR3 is CASSSDRGSWGSDTQYF. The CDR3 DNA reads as TGTGCCAGCAGTTCGGACAGGGGGTCTTGGGGGTCAGATACGCAGTATTTT. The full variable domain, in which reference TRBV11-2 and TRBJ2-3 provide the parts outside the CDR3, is EAGVAQSPRYKIIEKRQSVAFWCNPISGHATLYWYQQILGQGPKLLIQFQNNGVVDDSQLPKDRFSAERLKGVDSTLKIQPAKLEDSAVYLCASSSDRGSWGSDTQYFGPGTRLTVL.

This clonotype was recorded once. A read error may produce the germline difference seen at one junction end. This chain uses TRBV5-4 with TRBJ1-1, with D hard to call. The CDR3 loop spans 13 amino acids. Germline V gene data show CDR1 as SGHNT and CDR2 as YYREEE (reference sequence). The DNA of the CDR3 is TGTGCCTGCAGCTTTGGGGAGGACACTGAAGCTTTCTTT. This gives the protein CACSFGEDTEAFF.

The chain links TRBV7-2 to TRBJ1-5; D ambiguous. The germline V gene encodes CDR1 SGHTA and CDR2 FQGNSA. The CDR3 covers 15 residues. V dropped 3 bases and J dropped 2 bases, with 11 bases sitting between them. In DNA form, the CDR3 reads TGTGCCAGCAGCTTTTGGGATGGGGGCAATCAGCCCCAGCATTTT. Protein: CASSFWDGGNQPQHF. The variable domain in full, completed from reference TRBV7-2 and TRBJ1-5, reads GAGVSQSPSNKVTEKGKDVELRCDPISGHTALYWYRQSLGQGLEFLIYFQGNSAPDKSGLPSDRFSAERTGGSVSTLTIQRTQQEDSAVYLCASSFWDGGNQPQHFGDGTRLSIL.

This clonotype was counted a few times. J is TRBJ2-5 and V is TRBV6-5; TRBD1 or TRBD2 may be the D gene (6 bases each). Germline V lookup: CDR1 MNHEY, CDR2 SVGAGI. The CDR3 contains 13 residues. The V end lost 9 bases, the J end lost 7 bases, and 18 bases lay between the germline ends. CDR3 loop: CASRGLSTGTQYF. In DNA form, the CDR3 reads TGTGCCAGTCGCGGACTATCGACAGGGACCCAGTACTTC.

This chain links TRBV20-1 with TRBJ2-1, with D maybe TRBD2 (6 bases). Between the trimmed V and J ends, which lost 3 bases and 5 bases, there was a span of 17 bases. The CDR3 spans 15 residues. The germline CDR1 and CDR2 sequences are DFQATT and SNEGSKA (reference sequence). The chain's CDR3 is CSASLDTGLHNEQFF. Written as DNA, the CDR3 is TGCAGTGCTAGTCTAGACACTGGACTACACAATGAGCAGTTCTTC.

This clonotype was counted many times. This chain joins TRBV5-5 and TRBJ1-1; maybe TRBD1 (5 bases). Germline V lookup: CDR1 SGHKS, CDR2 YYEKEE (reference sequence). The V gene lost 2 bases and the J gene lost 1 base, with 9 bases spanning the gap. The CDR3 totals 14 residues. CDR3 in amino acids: CASSFRAKNTEAFF. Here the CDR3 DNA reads TGTGCCAGCAGCTTCAGGGCCAAGAACACTGAAGCTTTCTTT. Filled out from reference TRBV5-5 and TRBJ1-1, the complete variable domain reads DAGVTQSPTHLIKTRGQQVTLRCSPISGHKSVSWYQQVLGQGPQFIFQYYEKEERGRGNFPDRFSARQFPNYSSELNVNALLLGDSALYLCASSFRAKNTEAFFGQGTRLTVV.

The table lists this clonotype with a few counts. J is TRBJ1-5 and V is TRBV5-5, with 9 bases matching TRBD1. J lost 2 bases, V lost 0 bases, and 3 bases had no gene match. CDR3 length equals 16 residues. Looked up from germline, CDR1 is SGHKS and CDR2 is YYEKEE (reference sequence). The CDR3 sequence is CASSLAWTGGNQPQHF. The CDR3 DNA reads TGTGCCAGCAGCTTGGCCTGGACAGGGGGCAATCAGCCCCAGCATTTT.

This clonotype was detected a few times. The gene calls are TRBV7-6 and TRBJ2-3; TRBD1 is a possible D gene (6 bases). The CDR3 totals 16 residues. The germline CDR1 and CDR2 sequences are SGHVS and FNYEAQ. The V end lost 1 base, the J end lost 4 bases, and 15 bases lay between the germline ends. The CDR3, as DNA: TGTGCCAGCAGCTTAGTGCAGGGGTATCTGCCAGATACGCAGTATTTT. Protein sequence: CASSLVQGYLPDTQYF. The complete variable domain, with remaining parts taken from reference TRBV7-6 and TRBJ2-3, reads GAGVSQSPRYKVTKRGQDVALRCDPISGHVSLYWYRQALGQGPEFLTYFNYEAQQDKSGLPNDRFSAERPEGSISTLTIQRTEQRDSAMYRCASSLVQGYLPDTQYFGPGTRLTVL.